Listed here is a single T cell receptor beta chain. Antigen unknown. The sample is drawn from a study of radiation and T cells in renal cell carcinoma. Study summary: Nephrectomy followed 15 Gy stereotactic body radiation by 4 weeks. Regarding the study as a whole: From baseline, blood top tumor clonotypes peaked at 2 weeks post-radiation.

Germline V gene lookup returns CDR1 MNHNY and CDR2 SVGAGI (reference sequence). V was shortened by 11 bases and J by 1 base, with 15 bases between the two germline ends. The CDR3 loop spans 14 amino acids. The data were produced by immunoSEQ multiplex PCR, yet TCRdb's version contains in-frame clones alone and is incomplete. The sample contains nearly 50,000 clones, roughly 83% of which appear only once. The sample's time point: baseline pretreatment blood. Treatment reported: 15 Gy SBRT to primary tumor, nephrectomy 4 weeks later. Serial blood draws occurred at baseline and 2 and 4 weeks post-SBRT. This renal cell carcinoma was of the clear cell type.

This sequence was found in a woman in her sixties or seventies with renal cell carcinoma. The sequenced sample was blood, obtained from a patient whose treatment included radiotherapy and nephrectomy. This chain connects TRBV6-6 to TRBJ1-5; possible D gene TRBD1, 6 bases. The CDR3 coding sequence is TGTGCCGCGAGGGGGGAAACGAGCAATCAGCCCCAGCATTTT. Its translation is CAARGETSNQPQHF.